The rows below give T cell receptor beta chains drawn from one sample of a study of cytomegalovirus exposure and HLA in healthy donors. TCRdb keeps only in-frame clones here, not all; method: immunoSEQ multiplex PCR. The table has over 150,000 clones, more than 75% seen once. Source material: PBMCs. These receptor sequences come from a young man in good health and CMV-seropositive. The CDR3 runs from the conserved cysteine through the conserved F or W. The D gene is left open where the match is weak. Clone size, where shown, is once, few, many, or a class for clones that have expanded.

d_call: .
j_call: TRBJ2-7
clone_size: few
v_call: TRBV2
cdr3_nt: TGTGCCAGCAGGGTTCGGGGCGAGCAGTACTTC
cdr3_aa: CASRVRGEQYF

d_call: .
j_call: TRBJ2-1
clone_size: .
v_call: TRBV25-1
cdr3_nt: TGTGCCAGCAGCACCCGGCTGGGCGAGTACAATGAGCAGTTCTTC
cdr3_aa: CASSTRLGEYNEQFF

d_call: .
j_call: TRBJ2-1
clone_size: .
v_call: TRBV19
cdr3_nt: TGTGCCAGTAGTATTAATTTTCGGGGTGGGCAGTTCTTC
cdr3_aa: CASSINFRGGQFF

d_call: TRBD1
j_call: TRBJ2-7
clone_size: .
v_call: TRBV6-1
cdr3_nt: TGTGCCAGCAGTGAATACAGGGGCCTCTCCTACGAGCAGTACTTC
cdr3_aa: CASSEYRGLSYEQYF

d_call: TRBD1
j_call: TRBJ2-7
clone_size: few
v_call: TRBV19
cdr3_nt: TGTGCCAGTAGTACCCGGGACAGGGGTTTTGTTGGCGAGCAGTACTTC
cdr3_aa: CASSTRDRGFVGEQYF

d_call: .
j_call: TRBJ2-7
clone_size: .
v_call: TRBV6-5
cdr3_nt: TGTGCCAGCAGTTGGGGGCCCTCCTACGAGCAGTACTTC
cdr3_aa: CASSWGPSYEQYF

d_call: TRBD2
j_call: TRBJ2-1
clone_size: .
v_call: TRBV28
cdr3_nt: TGTGCCAGCAGTACCCCCGGGACTAGTGTTGACAATGAGCAGTTCTTC
cdr3_aa: CASSTPGTSVDNEQFF

d_call: TRBD1
j_call: TRBJ1-2
clone_size: .
v_call: TRBV5-4
cdr3_nt: TGTGCCAGCAGCTTGGCAGGGACAGCAAATAACTATGGCTACACCTTC
cdr3_aa: CASSLAGTANNYGYTF

d_call: .
j_call: TRBJ2-5
clone_size: .
v_call: TRBV29-1
cdr3_nt: TGCAGCGTTGAATACGGGGGTCTGGAGCCCCAGTACTTC
cdr3_aa: CSVEYGGLEPQYF

d_call: .
j_call: TRBJ2-5
clone_size: once
v_call: TRBV6-6
cdr3_nt: TGTGCCAGCAGTTCCTTTAGCGGCCAAGAGACCCAGTACTTC
cdr3_aa: CASSSFSGQETQYF

d_call: .
j_call: TRBJ1-2
clone_size: once
v_call: TRBV5-4
cdr3_nt: TGTGCCAGCAGCTTTGGGGGGAACTATGGCTACACCTTC
cdr3_aa: CASSFGGNYGYTF

d_call: TRBD1
j_call: TRBJ2-7
clone_size: .
v_call: TRBV11-2
cdr3_nt: TGTGCCAGTGGGGGGACAGGCGAGCAGTACTTC
cdr3_aa: CASGGTGEQYF

d_call: .
j_call: TRBJ2-7
clone_size: .
v_call: TRBV6-5
cdr3_nt: TGTGCCAGTCAGGGCCAGTCCTACGAGCAGTACTTC
cdr3_aa: CASQGQSYEQYF

d_call: TRBD1
j_call: TRBJ2-2
clone_size: .
v_call: TRBV2
cdr3_nt: TGTGCCAGCAGTGAAGCCGGACAGGGAGGTCAGCTGTTTTTT
cdr3_aa: CASSEAGQGGQLFF

d_call: .
j_call: TRBJ2-7
clone_size: .
v_call: TRBV28
cdr3_nt: TGTGCCAGCAGTTTCCCAGGGGCGCGCGAGCAGTACTTC
cdr3_aa: CASSFPGAREQYF

d_call: .
j_call: TRBJ2-1
clone_size: few
v_call: TRBV5-5
cdr3_nt: TGTGCCAGCAGCTCACTTAGCTCCTACAATGAGCAGTTCTTC
cdr3_aa: CASSSLSSYNEQFF

d_call: TRBD1
j_call: TRBJ1-2
clone_size: .
v_call: TRBV27
cdr3_nt: TGTGCCAGCGGCACGGGACAGGGTGGAGGCTACACCTTC
cdr3_aa: CASGTGQGGGYTF

d_call: .
j_call: TRBJ2-7
clone_size: .
v_call: TRBV21-1
cdr3_nt: TGTGCCAGCAGCAAAAATTCTAGCGGCCCCTACGAGCAGTACTTC
cdr3_aa: CASSKNSSGPYEQYF

d_call: .
j_call: TRBJ2-7
clone_size: .
v_call: TRBV20-1
cdr3_nt: TGCAGTGCTAGTGACTCTTACGAGCAGTACTTC
cdr3_aa: CSASDSYEQYF

d_call: TRBD2
j_call: TRBJ2-5
clone_size: .
v_call: TRBV15
cdr3_nt: TGTGCCACCAGCCGCCGACAAAGCGGGGGCGGAGAGACCCAGTACTTC
cdr3_aa: CATSRRQSGGGETQYF

d_call: TRBD2
j_call: TRBJ2-1
clone_size: .
v_call: TRBV7-3
cdr3_nt: TGTGCCAGCAGCCCCCTAGCGGGAGTTTCCTACAATGAGCAGTTCTTC
cdr3_aa: CASSPLAGVSYNEQFF

d_call: TRBD1
j_call: TRBJ1-3
clone_size: .
v_call: TRBV28
cdr3_nt: TGTGCCAGCAGTCCCGGGACAGGGGGTCTCGGAAACACCATATATTTT
cdr3_aa: CASSPGTGGLGNTIYF

d_call: TRBD1
j_call: TRBJ1-2
clone_size: .
v_call: TRBV19
cdr3_nt: TGTGCCAGTACCGCCGGACAGGGATGGACTAACTATGGCTACACCTTC
cdr3_aa: CASTAGQGWTNYGYTF

d_call: .
j_call: TRBJ1-1
clone_size: once
v_call: TRBV2
cdr3_nt: TGTGCCAGCAGTGTCGCAGGACAAACGAACACTGAAGCTTTCTTT
cdr3_aa: CASSVAGQTNTEAFF

d_call: TRBD1
j_call: TRBJ2-7
clone_size: .
v_call: TRBV13
cdr3_nt: TGTGCCAGCGGCCGGGACAGATCCTACGAGCAGTACTTC
cdr3_aa: CASGRDRSYEQYF

d_call: TRBD1
j_call: TRBJ1-5
clone_size: .
v_call: TRBV6-6
cdr3_nt: TGTGCCAGCAGTCCACAGGGGCTGAGCAATCAGCCCCAGCATTTT
cdr3_aa: CASSPQGLSNQPQHF

d_call: .
j_call: TRBJ2-1
clone_size: .
v_call: TRBV9
cdr3_nt: TGTGCCAGCAGCGTAGAAGGGAGCGGTCATTATGAGCAGTTCTTC
cdr3_aa: CASSVEGSGHYEQFF